This T cell receptor beta chain emerged from a study of blood T cell repertoires in COVID-19. Which cohort a participant joined came from the clinical history participants gave. Germline CDR1 SNHLY, CDR2 FYNNEI. Trimming took off 4 bases at V and 0 bases at J, with 10 bases between the two ends. There are 15 residues in the CDR3. Repertoires were generated with immunoSEQ multiplex PCR, while TCRdb's copy carries only in-frame clones and drops some. This table has about 140,000 clones, 84% appearing once. Sequenced sample: PBMCs or T cells enriched from blood (not recorded which). The rearrangement joins TRBV2 to TRBJ1-3; no clear D gene. This receptor was taken from a woman aged 45-65 years with acute COVID-19. In nucleotides, the CDR3 is TGTGCCAGCAGTGCCTCCGGTCTCTCTGGAAACACCATATATTTT. Translating it yields CASSASGLSGNTIYF.